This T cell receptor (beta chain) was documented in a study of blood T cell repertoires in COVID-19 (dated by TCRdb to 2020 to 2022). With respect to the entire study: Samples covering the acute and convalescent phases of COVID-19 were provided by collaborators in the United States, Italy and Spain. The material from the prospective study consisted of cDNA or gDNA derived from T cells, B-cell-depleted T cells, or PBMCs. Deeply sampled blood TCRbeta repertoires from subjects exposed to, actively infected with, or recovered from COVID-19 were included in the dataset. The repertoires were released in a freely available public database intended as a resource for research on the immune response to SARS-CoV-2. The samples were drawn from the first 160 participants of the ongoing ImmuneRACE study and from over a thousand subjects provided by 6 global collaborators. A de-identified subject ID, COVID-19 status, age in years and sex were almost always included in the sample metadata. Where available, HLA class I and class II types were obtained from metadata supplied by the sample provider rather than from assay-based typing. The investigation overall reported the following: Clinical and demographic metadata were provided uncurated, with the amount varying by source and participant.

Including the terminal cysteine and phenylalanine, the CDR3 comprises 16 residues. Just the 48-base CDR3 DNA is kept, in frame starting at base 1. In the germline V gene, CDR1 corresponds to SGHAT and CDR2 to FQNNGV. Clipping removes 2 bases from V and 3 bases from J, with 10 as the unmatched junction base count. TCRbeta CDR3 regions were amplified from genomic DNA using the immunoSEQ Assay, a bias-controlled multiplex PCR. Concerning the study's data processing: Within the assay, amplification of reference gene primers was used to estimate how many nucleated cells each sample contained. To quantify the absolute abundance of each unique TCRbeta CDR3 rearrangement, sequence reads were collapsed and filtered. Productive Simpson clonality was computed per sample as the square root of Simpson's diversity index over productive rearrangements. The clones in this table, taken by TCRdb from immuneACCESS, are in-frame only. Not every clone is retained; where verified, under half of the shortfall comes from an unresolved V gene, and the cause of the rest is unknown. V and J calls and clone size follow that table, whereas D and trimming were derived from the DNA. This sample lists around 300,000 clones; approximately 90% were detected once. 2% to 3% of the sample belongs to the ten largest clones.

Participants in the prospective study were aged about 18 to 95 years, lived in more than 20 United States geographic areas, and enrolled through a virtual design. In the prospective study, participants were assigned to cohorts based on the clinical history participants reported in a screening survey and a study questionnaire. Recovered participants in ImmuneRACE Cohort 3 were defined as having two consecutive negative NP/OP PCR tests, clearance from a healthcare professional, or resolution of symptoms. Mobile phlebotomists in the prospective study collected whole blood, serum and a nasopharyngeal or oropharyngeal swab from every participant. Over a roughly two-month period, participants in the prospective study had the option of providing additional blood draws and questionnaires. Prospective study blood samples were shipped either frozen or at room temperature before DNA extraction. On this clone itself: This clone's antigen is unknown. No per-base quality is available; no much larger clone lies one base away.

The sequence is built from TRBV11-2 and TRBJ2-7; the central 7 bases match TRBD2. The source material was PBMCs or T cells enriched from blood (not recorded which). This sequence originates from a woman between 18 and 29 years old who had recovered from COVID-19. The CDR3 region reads CASSLTGGEGHYEQYF. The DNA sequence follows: TGTGCCAGCAGCTTAACCGGTGGGGAGGGGCACTACGAGCAGTACTTC.